This TCR beta chain was captured in a study of immune characterization of retroperitoneal liposarcoma. Per germline, CDR1 SGHTA and CDR2 FQGNSA. CDR3 length: 18 residues. The V end was cut by 1 base, the J end by 1 base, with 17 bases between. TCRdb fed the PCR reads into MiXCR, producing one record per CDR3 protein. The table lists some 9,600 distinct CDR3 sequences, 37% of them singletons. In this sample, this clonotype is medium-sized. This sequence joins TRBV7-2 and TRBJ2-1, with D perhaps matching TRBD2 (6 bases). This clonotype originated in a female donor with retroperitoneal liposarcoma. The sample comprised tumor tissue. The CDR3 reads CASSLVVWEAGSYNEQFF. The CDR3 DNA reads TGTGCCAGCAGCTTAGTTGTGTGGGAGGCAGGTTCCTACAATGAGCAGTTCTTC.